These 14 T cell receptor beta chains were sequenced from one sample in a study of T-cell memory formation after mild COVID-19 (dated by TCRdb to about 2021). Receptor amplification or capture employed 5' RACE. The listed sequencing device is Illumina NovaSeq 6000. Through fastp at Q25 and MiXCR, TCRdb rebuilt clones from the public reads, retaining in-frame beta chains. Identical CDR3 protein sequences are pooled into one entry, listed with their most common genes and DNA. This sample has more than 150,000 distinct CDR3 sequences in its table, and about 9.9% of those were observed once. The ten most abundant clones make up approximately 4% of the sample. The sample taken for sequencing was PBMCs or a T cell subset sorted from them (not recorded which). The receptors come from a man aged 18-30 years who had mild COVID-19 (a few samples of this study predate the infection). The sample titles of this study are shuffled in the database, so cell type and time point are left out; the donor was told from shared clones.

The chain uses TRBV5-6 and TRBJ1-3, with D unclear. Between the trimmed V and J ends, which lost 0 bases and 0 bases, there was a span of 13 bases. CDR3 length: 17 residues. Per germline, CDR1 SGHDT and CDR2 YYEEEE. DNA of the CDR3: TGTGCCAGCAGCTTGGCCTTCAGAGGTCTCTCTGGAAACACCATATATTTT. This gives the protein CASSLAFRGLSGNTIYF. The variable domain in full, with the rest retrieved from reference TRBV5-6 and TRBJ1-3, is DAGVTQSPTHLIKTRGQQVTLRCSPKSGHDTVSWYQQALGQGPQFIFQYYEEEERQRGNFPDRFSGHQFPNYSSELNVNALLLGDSALYLCASSLAFRGLSGNTIYFGEGSWLTVV.

This clonotype was counted many times. CDR3 protein: CASSLGRGINTEAFF. The CDR3 DNA is TGCGCCAGCAGCTTGGGGCGGGGGATTAACACTGAAGCTTTCTTT. The chain employs TRBV5-1 and TRBJ1-1; weak D call: TRBD1 (5 bases). V was pared by 0 bases and J by 2 bases, with 11 bases between. Germline loops: CDR1 SGHRS, CDR2 YFSETQ. The CDR3 is 15 amino acids.

This clonotype has only a few counts. CDR3 nucleotides: TGTGCCAGCAGCGTACCCATCCCCTATGGCTACACCTTC. It is translated as CASSVPIPYGYTF. The rearrangement links TRBV7-2 to TRBJ1-2; no firm D call. V was clipped by 5 bases and J by 4 bases, with 11 bases between them. This CDR3 region has 13 residues. Germline values: CDR1 SGHTA, CDR2 FQGNSA. Together with reference TRBV7-2 and TRBJ1-2, the CDR3 gives the full variable domain: GAGVSQSPSNKVTEKGKDVELRCDPISGHTALYWYRQSLGQGLEFLIYFQGNSAPDKSGLPSDRFSAERTGGSVSTLTIQRTQQEDSAVYLCASSVPIPYGYTFGSGTRLTVV.

This chain connects TRBV10-1 to TRBJ2-2, with 7 bases matching TRBD1. The CDR3 runs to 19 residues. CDR1 is WNHNN and CDR2 is SYGVQD in the germline V gene (reference sequence). With 6 bases clipped from V and 5 bases from J, the junction kept 21 bases outside the gene matches. DNA for the CDR3: TGCGCCAGCAGCCACGCTGGGACAGCCACTGGGGGTAATACCGGGGAGCTGTTTTTT. Translating gives CASSHAGTATGGNTGELFF.

CDR3 sequence: CSARQYEQYV. CDR3 in DNA: TGCAGTGCTAGACAATACGAGCAGTACGTC. The gene calls are TRBV20-1 and TRBJ2-7; D unclear. The CDR3 totals 10 residues. The germline gives CDR1 DFQATT, CDR2 SNEGSKA (reference sequence). Trimming removed 2 bases at V and 4 bases at J, with 3 bases between.

This clonotype was seen at least ten times. CDR3 DNA: TGTGCCAGCACCAGGACAGGGCACAATGAGCAGTTCTTC. Amino acid sequence: CASTRTGHNEQFF. The V and J genes are TRBV6-2 or TRBV6-3 and TRBJ2-1; TRBD1 matches 8 bases. Germline loops: CDR1 MNHEY, CDR2 SVGEGT. The CDR3 has 13 amino acids. After removal of 7 bases from V and 5 bases from J, the junction contained 4 bases not matched to a gene.

This chain links TRBV5-1 with TRBJ2-3; D could derive from TRBD1 or TRBD2 (6 bases each). Germline CDR1 reads SGHRS; CDR2 reads YFSETQ. The CDR3 is 15 residues long. The V end was cut by 4 bases, the J end by 0 bases, with 12 bases between. In DNA form, the CDR3 reads TGCGCCAGCAGCCCTAGGGGGGATAGCACAGATACGCAGTATTTT. Translated: CASSPRGDSTDTQYF.

This clonotype was detected ten times or more. This sequence joins TRBV7-9 and TRBJ1-2; D may be TRBD1 (5 bases). Germline-derived CDR1 and CDR2 are SEHNR and FQNEAQ (reference sequence). This CDR3 is 15 amino acids long. The V end was cut by 5 bases, the J end by 6 bases, with 19 bases between. CDR3 DNA sequence: TGTGCCAGCAGCCCACAACCCACAGGCAATAATGGCTACACCTTC. This codes for CASSPQPTGNNGYTF.

The J gene is TRBJ2-3, the V gene TRBV2, with D possibly being TRBD2 (7 bases). V lost 8 bases, J lost 0 bases, and 15 bases lay in between. The germline V gene has CDR1 SNHLY and CDR2 FYNNEI. The length of the CDR3 is 15 residues. The CDR3 region is CASARAGASTDTQYF. DNA of the CDR3: TGTGCCAGCGCAAGGGCGGGGGCCAGCACAGATACGCAGTATTTT.

The chain joins TRBV9 to TRBJ2-3; the match to TRBD2 covers 7 bases. The CDR3 length is 18 residues. V gave up 5 bases and J gave up 4 bases; unmatched junction bases: 19. Germline CDR1 and CDR2: SGDLS and YYNGEE. CDR3 nucleotides: TGTGCCAGCAGAGACCCAGGGACTACCCCATTGGAGCCAGATACGCAGTATTTT. This codes for CASRDPGTTPLEPDTQYF.

This clonotype has more than one count but fewer than ten. V gene TRBV19 combines with J gene TRBJ1-3; D is possibly TRBD1 (6 bases). This CDR3 is built from 14 residues. Germline V gene lookup returns CDR1 LNHDA and CDR2 SQIVND (reference sequence). Trimming shortened V by 3 bases and J by 4 bases, and 10 bases separated the two germline ends. The CDR3 loop is CASSIQGPGNTIYF. In DNA form, the CDR3 reads TGTGCCAGTAGTATTCAGGGGCCCGGAAACACCATATATTTT.

The V call is TRBV28, the J call TRBJ1-2; D is perhaps TRBD1 (6 bases). The CDR3 is 16 residues long. CDR1 and CDR2 (germline): MDHEN, SYDVKM. Trimming shortened V by 4 bases and J by 3 bases, and 18 bases separated the two germline ends. The CDR3 DNA reads TGTGCCAGCAGTTCGCTCCTGCCAGGGGTTCACTATGGCTACACCTTC. Translation gives CASSSLLPGVHYGYTF.

This clonotype was found a few times. The rearrangement uses TRBV20-1 and TRBJ2-5; TRBD2 aligns across 8 bases. CDR3 size: 14 residues. J gave up 5 bases and V 1 base, and 6 bases lay outside the gene matches. Germline V gene data show CDR1 as DFQATT and CDR2 as SNEGSKA (reference sequence). The CDR3, as DNA: TGCAGTGCTAGAGGTCGGGGGGGCCCGGAGACCCAGTACTTC. Protein product: CSARGRGGPETQYF.

The V call is TRBV10-3, the J call TRBJ2-2; 11 bases are a match to TRBD2. This CDR3 spans 15 amino acids. The germline V gene has CDR1 ENHRY and CDR2 SYGVKD. J gave up 6 bases and V 4 bases, and 4 bases lay outside the gene matches. The CDR3 loop is CAISVTSGGAGELFF. For the CDR3, the DNA is TGTGCCATCAGTGTAACTAGCGGGGGAGCCGGGGAGCTGTTTTTT.